This T cell receptor (beta chain) originates from a study of cytomegalovirus exposure and HLA in healthy donors. Germline CDR1 and CDR2: KGHSH and LQKENI. There are 13 residues in the CDR3. Trimming stripped 3 bases from V and 4 bases from J, with 10 bases between. Both 60 Vbeta primers and 13 Jbeta primers went into the PCR. Measured with immunoSEQ multiplex PCR; TCRdb has only the in-frame clones, and not every one. Here the sample spans more than 100,000 clones, 64% being singletons. The clonotype was recovered from a middle-aged woman in good health and CMV-seronegative. Sequences were obtained from PBMCs. V is TRBV18 and J is TRBJ2-7; D gene ambiguous. This chain's CDR3 is CASSPNSPYEQYF. CDR3 DNA sequence: TGTGCCAGCTCACCGAACTCCCCATACGAGCAGTACTTC.